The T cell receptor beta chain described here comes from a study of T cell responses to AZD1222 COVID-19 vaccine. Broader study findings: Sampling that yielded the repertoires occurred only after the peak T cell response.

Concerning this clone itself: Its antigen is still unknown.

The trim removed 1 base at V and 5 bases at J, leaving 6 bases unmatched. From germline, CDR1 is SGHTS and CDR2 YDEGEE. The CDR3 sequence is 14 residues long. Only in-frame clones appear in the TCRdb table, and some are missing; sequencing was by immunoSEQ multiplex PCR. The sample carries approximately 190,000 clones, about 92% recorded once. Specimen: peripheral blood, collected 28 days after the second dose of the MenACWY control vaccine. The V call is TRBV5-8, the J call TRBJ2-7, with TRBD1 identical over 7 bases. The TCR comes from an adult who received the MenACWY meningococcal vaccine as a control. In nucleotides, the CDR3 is TGTGCCAGCAGCTTGTTGAGGGGGCCGCACGAGCAGTACTTC. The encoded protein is CASSLLRGPHEQYF. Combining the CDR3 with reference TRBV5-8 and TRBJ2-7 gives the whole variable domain EAGVTQSPTHLIKTRGQQATLRCSPISGHTSVYWYQQALGLGLQFLLWYDEGEERNRGNFPPRFSGRQFPNYSSELNVNALELEDSALYLCASSLLRGPHEQYFGPGTRLTVT.